One sample yielded the 15 T cell receptor beta chains listed below, sequenced in a study of blood T cells in healthy people across ages. A second about 7 to 11 cycle PCR used barcoded and J-beta primers. TCRdb re-analysed the 5' RACE reads in MiXCR, keeping a single row per CDR3 protein. The sample has 710,000 or so distinct CDR3 sequences; 22% are singletons. Source material: blood. The receptors come from a man in his 70s in good health.

The chain carries TRBV10-3 and TRBJ2-1; 8 bases map to TRBD2. Matching the DNA end better, TRBJ2-7 makes the J call doubtful. This CDR3 region has 14 residues. CDR1 and CDR2 (germline): ENHRY, SYGVKD. Here the CDR3 reads CAISQAGEMREQYV. Here the CDR3 DNA reads TGTGCCATCAGTCAAGCGGGAGAAATGAGGGAGCAGTACGTC.

This clonotype was counted a few times. The chain combines TRBV7-9 with TRBJ1-2; D is unclear. V dropped 1 base and J dropped 4 bases, with 10 bases sitting between them. The V gene's germline CDR1 is SEHNR and CDR2 FQNEAQ (reference sequence). This CDR3 contains 14 residues. The DNA of the CDR3 is TGTGCCAGCAGCTTAGAGCTACTCACCTATGGCTACACCTTC. Amino acid sequence: CASSLELLTYGYTF.

CDR3 DNA sequence: TGTGCCAGTATTATGGGAGCGGGAGAGTCGGATGAGCAGTTCTTC. This sequence encodes CASIMGAGESDEQFF. The V and J genes are TRBV19 and TRBJ2-1; the match to TRBD2 covers 8 bases. The germline V gene has CDR1 LNHDA and CDR2 SQIVND (reference sequence). The CDR3 extends over 15 amino acids. V lost 7 bases and J lost 8; bases outside the gene matches: 13.

This clonotype has a handful of counts. The chain carries TRBV28 and TRBJ2-7; unclear D gene. Germline V gene data show CDR1 as MDHEN and CDR2 as SYDVKM. This CDR3 is 13 amino acids long. The V and J ends lost 7 bases and 0 bases respectively, with 10 bases between them. The CDR3 region has the DNA TGTGCCAGCATCTCCTCTCCCTCCTACGAGCAGTACTTC. Amino acid sequence: CASISSPSYEQYF.

This clonotype was observed at least ten times. This chain connects TRBV9 to TRBJ2-3; D is unclear. Trimming left V 2 bases short and J 2 bases short, with 12 bases between. The germline CDR1 and CDR2 sequences are SGDLS and YYNGEE. There are 15 residues in the CDR3. Here the CDR3 reads CASSVKGGTTDTQYF. In DNA, the CDR3 is TGTGCCAGCAGCGTCAAGGGCGGCACCACAGATACGCAGTATTTT.

The V gene is TRBV7-8, the J gene TRBJ1-5, with D hard to call. V was clipped by 6 bases and J by 2 bases, with 14 bases between them. The CDR3 consists of 15 residues. CDR1 and CDR2 from the germline V gene are SGHVS and FQNEAQ. CDR3 loop: CASSRERAGNQPQHF. For the CDR3, the DNA is TGTGCCAGCAGTCGCGAAAGGGCTGGCAATCAGCCCCAGCATTTT.

This clonotype was detected many times. This chain links TRBV20-1 with TRBJ2-3, with 7 nucleotides matching TRBD1. The CDR3 runs 14 residues. The V gene's germline CDR1 is DFQATT and CDR2 SNEGSKA (reference sequence). Unmatched junction bases numbered 6, after V lost 2 bases and J lost 4 bases. CDR3 DNA sequence: TGCAGTGCTAGACAGGGGGTATTCGCAGATACGCAGTATTTT. Amino acids: CSARQGVFADTQYF.

The sample holds many counts of this clonotype. Here the CDR3 reads CASSPRDTDTQYF. In DNA, the CDR3 is TGTGCCAGCAGTCCCCGGGACACAGATACGCAGTATTTT. This rearrangement joins TRBV7-2 to TRBJ2-3; tentatively, D is TRBD2 (5 bases). The CDR3 is made up of 13 amino acids. The V end lost 6 bases, the J end lost 2 bases, and 9 bases lay between the germline ends. Germline lookup yields CDR1 SGHTA and CDR2 FQGNSA.

This clonotype occurred a few times. The rearrangement links TRBV11-2 to TRBJ2-3; 9 nucleotides line up with TRBD2. The CDR3 runs 18 residues. CDR1 and CDR2 (germline): SGHAT, FQNNGV. The V segment lost 5 bases and the J segment 4 bases; nucleotides outside the gene matches: 16. CDR3 coding DNA: TGTGCCAGCAGCCTGGGAGGGGGGAGTAGCGGGAGTTCAGATACGCAGTATTTT. Its translation is CASSLGGGSSGSSDTQYF.

This clonotype was observed a handful of times. The V gene is TRBV5-6, the J gene TRBJ1-2; 8 positions match TRBD1. Germline values: CDR1 SGHDT, CDR2 YYEEEE. Trimming cost V 1 base and J 3 bases; bases outside gene matches: 11. This CDR3 has 17 residues. The chain's CDR3 is CASSLRHGQGFYYGYTF. The CDR3 coding sequence is TGTGCCAGCAGCTTGAGGCACGGACAGGGTTTTTACTATGGCTACACCTTC.

In DNA, the CDR3 is TGTGCCTGGAGTCAGGGGAATCAAGAGACCCAGTACTTC. Translation: CAWSQGNQETQYF. The genes are TRBV30 and TRBJ2-5, with D possibly TRBD1 on 6 matching bases. Germline CDR1 GTSNPN, CDR2 SVGIG (reference sequence). The CDR3 runs to 13 residues. With 2 bases removed from V and 2 bases from J, the gap between germline ends came to 9 bases.

The chain has TRBV6-2 or TRBV6-3 and TRBJ2-7; D unclear. V was cut by 2 bases and J by 1 base, with 18 bases left in between. The CDR3 covers 17 residues. Germline CDR1 reads MNHEY; CDR2 reads SVGEGT. CDR3 DNA: TGTGCCAGCAGTTACCATCCCAAAAAGACGCAATCCTACGAGCAGTACGTC. Its protein product is CASSYHPKKTQSYEQYV.

The chain uses TRBV20-1 and TRBJ2-7, with a tentative D call TRBD2 (5 bases). The CDR3 consists of 12 residues. The germline V and J ends were trimmed by 0 bases and 12 bases, with 15 bases remaining between them. The V gene's germline CDR1 is DFQATT and CDR2 SNEGSKA (reference sequence). This CDR3 reads CSARDQVRDPYF. In DNA form, the CDR3 reads TGCAGTGCTAGAGATCAAGTCCGGGATCCGTACTTC.

V and J are TRBV12-3 or TRBV12-4 and TRBJ2-5; no definite D call. V lost 2 bases, J lost 6 bases, and 7 bases lay in between. This CDR3 contains 12 residues. The CDR3 spells CASSLYAQTQYF. Written as DNA, the CDR3 is TGTGCCAGCAGTTTATACGCCCAGACCCAGTACTTC.

This clonotype has at least ten counts. This chain links TRBV5-1 with TRBJ1-4, with TRBD1 matching 7 bases. Germline V gene lookup returns CDR1 SGHRS and CDR2 YFSETQ. With 4 bases clipped from V and 5 bases from J, the junction kept 11 bases outside the gene matches. This CDR3 spans 16 amino acids. The CDR3 region is CASSPAFRGNNEKLFF. In DNA form, the CDR3 reads TGCGCCAGCAGCCCAGCCTTCAGGGGGAACAATGAAAAACTGTTTTTT.